The 13 T cell receptor beta chains in this list originate from one sample, sequenced in a study of vaccination and CD4 T cells after COVID-19. The sample's time point: late sampling 161 to 241 days after vaccination in three convalescent patients. The treatment is: approximately 9-day PBMC culture with coronavirus spike peptide pools or control peptides (ViraFEST assay). What these receptors recognize is not known. Oncomine TCR Beta short-read sequencing was applied to DNA from cultured CD4+ T cells. TCRdb ran MiXCR on the PCR reads and lists one entry per CDR3 protein. The sample contains tens of thousands of distinct CDR3 sequences, less than 35% of which appear only once. The input for sequencing was CD4+ T cells from blood, cultured in vitro, taken about 7 months after SARS-CoV-2 vaccination. Receptors were obtained from a human donor who had recovered from COVID-19.

This chain links TRBV6-5 with TRBJ2-7; TRBD1 aligns across 7 bases. The CDR3 has 15 amino acids. CDR1 is MNHEY and CDR2 is SVGAGI in the germline V gene. Trimming removed 2 bases from V and 3 bases from J; junction bases left unmatched: 7. The chain's CDR3 is CASSYPGQASYEQYF. CDR3 coding DNA: TGTGCCAGCAGTTACCCCGGACAGGCAAGCTACGAGCAGTACTTC.

V gene TRBV2 combines with J gene TRBJ2-1; 7 bases map to TRBD2. The CDR3 is 14 amino acids. The J segment lost 1 base and the V segment lost 6 bases, leaving 3 bases of the junction unmatched. Germline CDR1 SNHLY, CDR2 FYNNEI. The CDR3 region is CASRVGGSYNEQFF. CDR3 nucleotides: TGTGCCAGCAGAGTGGGGGGGTCCTACAATGAGCAGTTCTTC.

The chain joins TRBV19 to TRBJ1-5; 8 nucleotides match TRBD1. This CDR3 has 16 amino acids. After removal of 6 bases from V and 2 bases from J, the junction contained 9 bases not matched to a gene. From germline, CDR1 is LNHDA and CDR2 SQIVND (reference sequence). Here the CDR3 DNA reads TGTGCCAGTAGGCACGGACAGGGAATGGGCAATCAGCCCCAGCATTTT. It codes for CASRHGQGMGNQPQHF. Variable domain in full (rest from reference TRBV19 and TRBJ1-5): DGGITQSPKYLFRKEGQNVTLSCEQNLNHDAMYWYRQDPGQGLRLIYYSQIVNDFQKGDIAEGYSVSREKKESFPLTVTSAQKNPTAFYLCASRHGQGMGNQPQHFGDGTRLSIL.

This clonotype was seen more than once but under ten times. The rearrangement joins TRBV7-2 to TRBJ1-2, with D hard to call. V lost 1 base to trimming and J lost 4 bases, with 16 bases between them. Germline values: CDR1 SGHTA, CDR2 FQGNSA. The length of the CDR3 is 16 residues. The chain's CDR3 is CASSLGHVRGGYGYTF. CDR3 nucleotide sequence: TGTGCCAGCAGCTTAGGTCACGTTCGGGGTGGCTATGGCTACACCTTC.

This sequence joins TRBV24-1 and TRBJ2-1; weak D call: TRBD2 (5 bases). The CDR3 is 14 amino acids. V dropped 4 bases and J dropped 4 bases, with 10 bases sitting between them. From germline, CDR1 is KGHDR and CDR2 SFDVKD. The CDR3 reads CATSEERSYNEQFF. CDR3 nucleotide sequence: TGTGCCACCAGTGAGGAGCGGTCTTACAATGAGCAGTTCTTC.

The chain employs TRBV24-1 and TRBJ2-5; D is uncertain. The CDR3 spans 12 residues. Germline V gene lookup returns CDR1 KGHDR and CDR2 SFDVKD. With 3 bases removed from V and 3 bases from J, the gap between germline ends came to 4 bases. CDR3 in DNA: TGTGCCACCAGTGATACTAAAGAGACCCAGTACTTC. This translates into CATSDTKETQYF.

A few counts support this clonotype. DNA for the CDR3: TGTGCCAGCAGCTTCCGAGACGCAGATACGCAGTATTTT. Translating it yields CASSFRDADTQYF. V usage is TRBV7-9 and J usage is TRBJ2-3, with unresolved D. V was shortened by 3 bases and J by 4 bases, with 8 bases between the two germline ends. Per the germline V gene, CDR1 is SEHNR and CDR2 is FQNEAQ (reference sequence). This CDR3 contains 13 residues.

The chain has TRBV7-3 and TRBJ2-2; D gene ambiguous. This CDR3 region has 15 residues. With 2 bases removed from V and 1 base from J, the gap between germline ends came to 8 bases. Germline CDR1 and CDR2: SGHTA and FQGTGA. CDR3 sequence reads: CASSLGRQNTGELFF. CDR3 nucleotides: TGTGCCAGCAGCTTAGGACGACAGAACACCGGGGAGCTGTTTTTT.

The J gene is TRBJ2-7, the V gene TRBV7-8; TRBD1 is a possible D gene (6 bases). V lost 2 bases, J lost 2 bases, and 7 bases lay in between. Germline V gene lookup returns CDR1 SGHVS and CDR2 FQNEAQ. This CDR3 contains 13 residues. The CDR3 nucleotides are TGTGCCAGCAGCTTAACAGGGCCCTACGAGCAGTACTTC. Encoded protein: CASSLTGPYEQYF.

This clonotype has only a few counts. The chain recombines TRBV7-3 with TRBJ2-2, with D possibly being TRBD2 (7 bases). CDR3 length: 16 amino acids. V was shortened by 1 base and J by 0 bases, with 9 bases between the two germline ends. Germline CDR1 SGHTA, CDR2 FQGTGA. The CDR3 sequence is CASSLRGGANTGELFF. The CDR3, as DNA: TGTGCCAGCAGCTTAAGAGGGGGGGCGAACACCGGGGAGCTGTTTTTT.

The gene calls are TRBV20-1 and TRBJ1-5; D ambiguous. Germline CDR1 DFQATT, CDR2 SNEGSKA (reference sequence). V lost 3 bases and J lost 5, with 17 bases in between. CDR3 size: 15 residues. CDR3 sequence reads: CSASVGSGGDQPQHF. For the CDR3, the DNA is TGCAGTGCTAGCGTTGGGTCAGGAGGAGATCAGCCCCAGCATTTT.

In the case of this clonotype: With a much larger clone just one base away, this may be a read error. The chain employs TRBV6-1 and TRBJ1-2, with TRBD1 matching over 8 bases. V lost 10 bases, J lost 2 bases, and 3 bases stayed unmatched. Looked up from germline, CDR1 is MNHNS and CDR2 is SASEGT. The CDR3 extends over 12 amino acids. The CDR3 here is CANWTGNYGYTF. The DNA of the CDR3 is TGTGCCAACTGGACAGGGAACTATGGCTACACCTTC.

This rearrangement joins TRBV7-8 to TRBJ2-5; 7 bases are a match to TRBD1. The CDR3 is made up of 15 amino acids. The V segment lost 5 bases and the J segment 5 bases; nucleotides outside the gene matches: 11. Germline V gene lookup returns CDR1 SGHVS and CDR2 FQNEAQ. CDR3 DNA sequence: TGTGCCAGCAGCCCTAAGACAGGGATGACGGAGACCCAGTACTTC. Residues: CASSPKTGMTETQYF.